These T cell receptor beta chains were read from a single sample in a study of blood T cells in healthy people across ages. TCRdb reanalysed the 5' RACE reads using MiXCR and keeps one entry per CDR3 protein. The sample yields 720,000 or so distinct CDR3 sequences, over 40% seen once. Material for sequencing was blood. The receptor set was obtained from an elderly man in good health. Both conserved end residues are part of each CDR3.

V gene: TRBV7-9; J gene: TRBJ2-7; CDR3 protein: CASSLLRRASGRYNEQYF
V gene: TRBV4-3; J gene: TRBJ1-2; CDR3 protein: CASSQDWGEAYGYTF
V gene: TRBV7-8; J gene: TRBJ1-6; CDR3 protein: CASSLEGQSSYNSPLHF
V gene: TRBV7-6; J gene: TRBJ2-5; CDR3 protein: CASRPGRGWGETQYF
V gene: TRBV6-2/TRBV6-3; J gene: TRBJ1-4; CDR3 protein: CASSSIGGEELFF
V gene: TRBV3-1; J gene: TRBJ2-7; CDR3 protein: CASSQGSSGAYEQYF
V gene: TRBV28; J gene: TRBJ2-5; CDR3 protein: CASSFYGAETQYF
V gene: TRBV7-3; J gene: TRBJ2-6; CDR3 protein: CASSLTSSGASGANVLTF
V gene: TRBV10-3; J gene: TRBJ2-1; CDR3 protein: CAITPTGVGNEQFF
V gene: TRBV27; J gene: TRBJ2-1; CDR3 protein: CASSNPSGSYNEQFF
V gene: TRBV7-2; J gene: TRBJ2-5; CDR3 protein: CASSQGLTETQYF
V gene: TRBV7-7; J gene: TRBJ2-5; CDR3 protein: CASSRRTQEAQYF